A selection of T cell receptor beta chains follows, all from one sample in a study of OX40 agonist ivuxolimab in advanced cancers. Measured with immunoSEQ multiplex PCR; TCRdb has only the in-frame clones, and not every one. This table holds about 35,000 clones, over 60% found once. The material sequenced was CD4+ or CD8+ T cells sorted from blood, taken in a trial of the OX40 agonist ivuxolimab. The receptors stem from an adult with an advanced solid tumor such as melanoma, head and neck, liver or kidney cancer. Both conserved end residues are part of each CDR3. A D gene is named only where the DNA matches it firmly. The size field is filled for only some rows; it gives once, few, many or a size class.

cdr3_aa,cdr3_nt,v_call,clone_size,j_call,d_call
CAWSIVYEQYF,TGTGCCTGGAGTATCGTCTACGAGCAGTACTTC,TRBV30,-,TRBJ2-7,-
CASSANTDTQYF,TGTGCCAGCAGCGCGAACACAGATACGCAGTATTTT,TRBV5-5,-,TRBJ2-3,-
CASTRTVGSGNTIYF,TGTGCCAGCACTAGAACAGTGGGCTCTGGAAACACCATATATTTT,TRBV2,-,TRBJ1-3,-
CASSPPIYNSPLHF,TGTGCCAGCTCACCACCTATCTATAATTCACCCCTCCACTTT,TRBV18,-,TRBJ1-6,-
CASSSRQAYNTEAFF,TGTGCCAGCAGTTCCCGACAGGCATATAACACTGAAGCTTTCTTT,TRBV6-6,-,TRBJ1-1,-
CASSDRDRPYNEQFF,TGTGCCAGCAGCGACCGGGACAGGCCATACAATGAGCAGTTCTTC,TRBV9,few,TRBJ2-1,TRBD1
CASSLNSGRTTDTQYF,TGTGCCAGCAGCTTAAATTCGGGCAGGACCACAGATACGCAGTATTTT,TRBV7-2,-,TRBJ2-3,-
CASSVGDTQYF,TGTGCCAGCAGCGTTGGAGATACGCAGTATTTT,TRBV9,-,TRBJ2-3,-
CAILRAGVGTGELFF,TGTGCCATCCTGAGAGCGGGGGTGGGCACCGGGGAGCTGTTTTTT,TRBV10-3,-,TRBJ2-2,TRBD2
CASSRTGRTEAFF,TGTGCCAGCAGTCGGACAGGGCGAACTGAAGCTTTCTTT,TRBV2,-,TRBJ1-1,TRBD1
CASSDRGTLNTEAFF,TGTGCCAGCAGTGATCGGGGGACTCTGAACACTGAAGCTTTCTTT,TRBV6-1,-,TRBJ1-1,-
CASSYVGGTDTQYF,TGTGCCAGCAGTTACGTAGGAGGCACAGATACGCAGTATTTT,TRBV6-5,-,TRBJ2-3,-
CASSQVLGTGGNEQFF,TGTGCCAGCAGCCAAGTCCTGGGGACAGGGGGGAATGAGCAGTTCTTC,TRBV4-2,-,TRBJ2-1,TRBD1